This T cell receptor beta chain came from a study of CD8 T cells in ankylosing spondylitis. Study observations and caveats: Before this, some motif variants had been reported in reactive arthritis synovial fluid and blood. Blood from ankylosing spondylitis patients appeared to carry a characteristic roughly eight-variant TCR beta motif.

The CDR3 length is 14 residues. Germline loops: CDR1 SGHTA, CDR2 FQGNSA. V was cut by 5 bases and J by 4 bases, with 14 bases left in between. Quantitative 5'-RACE with molecular barcodes was used to make the TCR beta libraries. TCRdb called the 5' RACE reads again in MiXCR, with one record for every CDR3 protein. The profile shows 700,000 to 850,000 distinct CDR3 sequences, 12% of them singletons. This clonotype was counted at least ten times. Its antigen is unknown. The specimen sequenced was blood, either unsorted or a sorted T cell fraction (not recorded which). This chain joins TRBV7-2 and TRBJ2-5, with D perhaps matching TRBD1 (6 bases). This clonotype was obtained from a male donor with ankylosing spondylitis. The CDR3 region has the DNA TGTGCCAGCAGCCCTAGGGGGAGTTCAGAGACCCAGTACTTC. This translates into CASSPRGSSETQYF.